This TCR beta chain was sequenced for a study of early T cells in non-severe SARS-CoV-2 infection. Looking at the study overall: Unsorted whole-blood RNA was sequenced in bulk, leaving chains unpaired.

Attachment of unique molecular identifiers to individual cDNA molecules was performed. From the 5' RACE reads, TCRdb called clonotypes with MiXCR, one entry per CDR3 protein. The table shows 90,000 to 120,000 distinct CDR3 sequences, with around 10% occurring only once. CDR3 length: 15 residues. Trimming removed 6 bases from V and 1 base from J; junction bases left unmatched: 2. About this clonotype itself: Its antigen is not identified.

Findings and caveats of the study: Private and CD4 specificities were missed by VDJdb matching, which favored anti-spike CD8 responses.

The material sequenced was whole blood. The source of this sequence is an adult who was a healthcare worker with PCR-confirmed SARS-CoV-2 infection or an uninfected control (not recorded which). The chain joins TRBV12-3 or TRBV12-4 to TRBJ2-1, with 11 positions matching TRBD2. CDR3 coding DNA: TGTGCCAGCAGAAGACTAGCGGGGTCCTACAATGAGCAGTTCTTC. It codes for CASRRLAGSYNEQFF.